These T cell receptor beta chains were read from a single sample in a study of T-cell reconstitution after alpha-beta-depleted transplantation in children. Via MiXCR, TCRdb re-called the PCR reads, giving one row per CDR3 protein. The sample includes about 500,000 distinct CDR3 sequences, around a third of them seen just once. The sequencing here drew on PBMCs from the stem cell graft donor, taken from the stem cell graft. All receptors come from a human donor who donated a stem cell graft to a child with aplastic anemia. CDR3s include the opening cysteine and the closing phenylalanine or tryptophan. The order of the fields is V gene, clone size, D gene, CDR3 length, J gene, CDR3 DNA, CDR3 protein. D genes are given only for firm matches. Clone size is given for some rows only: seen once, a few or many times, or a class if the clone is expanded.

TRBV9,few,NA,14,TRBJ2-6,TGTGCCAGCAGCCCCGATCTGGGGGCCAACGTCCTGACTTTC,CASSPDLGANVLTF
TRBV20-1,few,NA,14,TRBJ1-5,TGCAGTGCTAGCGGGATCATTAGCAATCAGCCCCAGCATTTT,CSASGIISNQPQHF
TRBV29-1,few,NA,14,TRBJ2-1,TGCAGCGTTGAAGGGTCGGTGATCAACAATGAGCAGTTCTTC,CSVEGSVINNEQFF
TRBV12-3/TRBV12-4,NA,NA,16,TRBJ2-6,TGTGCCAGCAGTTGGATCCAGGGGCCAGGGGCCAACGTCCTGACTTTC,CASSWIQGPGANVLTF
TRBV7-9,NA,NA,12,TRBJ2-3,TGTGCCAGCAGCCCCGGGTCGGATACGCAGTATTTT,CASSPGSDTQYF
TRBV6-5,few,TRBD1,14,TRBJ2-7,TGTGCCAGCAGTTACGGGGACAGGGCTTACGAGCAGTACTTC,CASSYGDRAYEQYF
TRBV6-5,many,NA,13,TRBJ2-1,TGTGCCAGCAGTTTCCGGGGTCTCAATGAGCAGTTCTTC,CASSFRGLNEQFF
TRBV11-2,NA,NA,13,TRBJ2-5,TGTGCCAGCAACTGGGGGGCCAAAGAGACCCAGTACTTC,CASNWGAKETQYF
TRBV9,NA,TRBD2,17,TRBJ2-1,TGTGCCAGCAGCGTAGGTACTAGCGGGGGTGCCTCCAATGAGCAGTTCTTC,CASSVGTSGGASNEQFF
TRBV5-4,NA,NA,13,TRBJ2-1,TGTGCCAGCAGCTTGGAGACTTACAATGAGCAGTTCTTC,CASSLETYNEQFF
TRBV12-3/TRBV12-4,many,TRBD1,13,TRBJ1-2,TGTGCCAGCAGCCTCGGACAGGTCTATGGCTACACCTTC,CASSLGQVYGYTF
TRBV29-1,few,NA,13,TRBJ2-2,TGCAGCGTTGTAGCACAGGGTACCGGGGAGCTGTTTTTT,CSVVAQGTGELFF
TRBV18,NA,NA,14,TRBJ1-5,TGTGCCAGCTCTGTGAGACAGAGCAATCAGCCCCAGCATTTT,CASSVRQSNQPQHF
TRBV20-1,NA,NA,15,TRBJ1-5,TGCAGTGCTAGGGACCGGACGGGGGCGCATCAGCCCCAGCATTTT,CSARDRTGAHQPQHF
TRBV4-2,few,NA,14,TRBJ1-5,TGTGCCAGCAGCCCAGACCGACGGTATCAGCCCCAGCATTTT,CASSPDRRYQPQHF
TRBV24-1,NA,TRBD2,16,TRBJ2-2,TGTGCCACCAGGACTTTACTAGCGGGAGTCACCGGGGAGCTGTTTTTT,CATRTLLAGVTGELFF
TRBV28,few,NA,14,TRBJ2-3,TGTGCCAGCAGTTCCTTGGGGGGCACAGATACGCAGTATTTT,CASSSLGGTDTQYF
TRBV20-1,NA,NA,15,TRBJ2-7,TGCAGTGCTAGAGATGGCCCCCTGGAAAACTACGAGCAGTACTTC,CSARDGPLENYEQYF
TRBV5-6,few,NA,14,TRBJ1-1,TGTGCCAGCAGCTTGACGGTCAGTTCAACTGAAGCTTTCTTT,CASSLTVSSTEAFF
TRBV15,NA,NA,14,TRBJ1-2,TGTGCCACCTGGGGGGGGGCGCGTGGCTATGGCTACACCTTC,CATWGGARGYGYTF
TRBV12-3/TRBV12-4,NA,NA,11,TRBJ2-7,TGTGCCAGCAGTCCGAGGTACGAGCAGTACTTC,CASSPRYEQYF
TRBV6-1,NA,TRBD1,14,TRBJ1-1,TGTGCCAGCAGGCCGACAGGGGGACTCACTGAAGCTTTCTTT,CASRPTGGLTEAFF
TRBV14,NA,NA,16,TRBJ1-1,TGTGCCAGCAGCCAAGATAAAGGCACATTGGTGACTGAAGCTTTCTTT,CASSQDKGTLVTEAFF
TRBV19,NA,NA,12,TRBJ1-2,TGTGCCAGTAAAGCGGGGAACTATGGCTACACCTTC,CASKAGNYGYTF
TRBV28,NA,TRBD1,16,TRBJ1-5,TGTGCCAGCAGTCAAGGGACAGGGACCTACAATCAGCCCCAGCATTTT,CASSQGTGTYNQPQHF
TRBV7-6,few,NA,15,TRBJ2-5,TGTGCCAGCAGCTCGGGGAGGTTTCGGGTGGAGACCCAGTACTTC,CASSSGRFRVETQYF
TRBV29-1,few,NA,14,TRBJ2-3,TGCAGCTCTTCCGCCGACCTAGGCACAGATACGCAGTATTTT,CSSSADLGTDTQYF
TRBV7-6,few,NA,17,TRBJ2-1,TGTGCCAGCAGCTTAGCGCGTGGGGGCTTTACGGGCGGTGAGCAGTTCTTC,CASSLARGGFTGGEQFF
TRBV5-6,few,TRBD2,15,TRBJ2-7,TGTGCCAGCAGCGACACTAGCGCCGGGGACTACGAGCAGTACTTC,CASSDTSAGDYEQYF
TRBV11-3,few,TRBD1,16,TRBJ2-1,TGTGCCAGCAGCGTTGACGGACAGGGGGCTCTCAATGAGCAGTTCTTC,CASSVDGQGALNEQFF
TRBV20-1,NA,TRBD1,14,TRBJ1-2,TGCAGTGCGGGAGGGACAGCAGGAAACTATGGCTACACCTTC,CSAGGTAGNYGYTF
TRBV4-2,NA,NA,16,TRBJ2-5,TGTGCCAGCAGCCAGGCCCCGGGACCGAGACAAGAGACCCAGTACTTC,CASSQAPGPRQETQYF
TRBV30,few,NA,13,TRBJ2-7,TGTGCCTGGGGACGACAGGACTCCTACGAGCAGTACTTC,CAWGRQDSYEQYF
TRBV6-5,few,NA,15,TRBJ1-3,TGTGCCAGCAGTTACTCGTTCAGCTCTGGAAACACCATATATTTT,CASSYSFSSGNTIYF
TRBV5-6,few,NA,17,TRBJ1-2,TGTGCCAGCAGCTTAATTCCCCAGGGCAAAAGGCTATTGGGCTACACCTTC,CASSLIPQGKRLLGYTF
TRBV15,NA,NA,12,TRBJ2-3,TGTGCCACCAGCCCCCCCACAGATACGCAGTATTTT,CATSPPTDTQYF
TRBV7-3,NA,NA,14,TRBJ2-1,TGTGCCAGCAGCTTACTCGGGGTTATCGATGAGCAGTTCTTC,CASSLLGVIDEQFF
TRBV5-1,NA,NA,14,TRBJ2-1,TGCGCCAGCAGCCGGGCGGGTTCCTACAATGAGCAGTTCTTC,CASSRAGSYNEQFF
TRBV7-9,NA,NA,14,TRBJ2-1,TGTGCCAGCAGCTTAGTCGGGAATGACAATGAGCAGTTCTTC,CASSLVGNDNEQFF
TRBV12-3/TRBV12-4,NA,NA,15,TRBJ2-1,TGTGCCAGCAGTTTAGTCCAGCGGAGAAGGGTTGAGCAGTTCTTC,CASSLVQRRRVEQFF
TRBV6-2/TRBV6-3,few,NA,13,TRBJ2-1,TGTGCCAGCAGTTACGAGACCCCAACCATGCAGTTCTTC,CASSYETPTMQFF
TRBV20-1,few,NA,14,TRBJ1-5,TGCAGTGCTAGAGTCCAGGTTGGTAATCAGCCCCAGCATTTT,CSARVQVGNQPQHF
TRBV11-2,few,NA,12,TRBJ2-5,TGTGCCAGCAGCTTTTGGGGCGAGACCCAGTACTTC,CASSFWGETQYF
TRBV27,NA,NA,15,TRBJ2-7,TGTGCCAGCAGCACGGGACAATCTGCGGCCTACGAGCAGTACTTC,CASSTGQSAAYEQYF
TRBV5-1,NA,NA,15,TRBJ2-5,TGCGCCAGCAGCTTGGGGAGGGCGCTAGCAGAGACCCAGTACTTC,CASSLGRALAETQYF
TRBV12-3/TRBV12-4,NA,NA,13,TRBJ2-3,TGTGCCAGCAGTTTAGCGGGCCCGAATACGCAGTATTTT,CASSLAGPNTQYF
TRBV5-4,NA,TRBD1,14,TRBJ1-1,TGTGCCAGCAGCCTCGGACAGGTAACCGCTGAAGCTTTCTTT,CASSLGQVTAEAFF
TRBV12-3/TRBV12-4,NA,NA,15,TRBJ2-5,TGTGCCAGCAGTTTAAGTACCGGGCTGGGTGAGACCCAGTACTTC,CASSLSTGLGETQYF
TRBV6-2/TRBV6-3,NA,NA,16,TRBJ1-5,TGTGCCAGCAGCCGCAGGGTCCCGTTAGGCAATCAGCCCCAGCATTTT,CASSRRVPLGNQPQHF
TRBV14,NA,TRBD2,17,TRBJ2-3,TGTGCCAGCAGCCGACATGGGACTAGCGGGGCCCGGGATACGCAGTATTTT,CASSRHGTSGARDTQYF
TRBV20-1,NA,NA,12,TRBJ1-2,TGCAGTGCTAGAACGGATAACTATGGCTACACCTTC,CSARTDNYGYTF
TRBV19,few,TRBD1,14,TRBJ1-5,TGTGCCAGTGACAGGGTCCGCGAAAATCAGCCCCAGCATTTT,CASDRVRENQPQHF
TRBV11-2,NA,TRBD2,14,TRBJ2-7,TGTGCCAGCAGCCTTAGCGGGAGACCCCACGAGCAGTACTTC,CASSLSGRPHEQYF
TRBV10-3,NA,TRBD1,17,TRBJ2-5,TGTGCCACCTCCTCAATCCGGGACAGGGGGATCCAAGAGACCCAGTACTTC,CATSSIRDRGIQETQYF
TRBV12-3/TRBV12-4,NA,NA,13,TRBJ1-3,TGTGCCAGCAGTTTATTTAGCGGAAACACCATATATTTT,CASSLFSGNTIYF